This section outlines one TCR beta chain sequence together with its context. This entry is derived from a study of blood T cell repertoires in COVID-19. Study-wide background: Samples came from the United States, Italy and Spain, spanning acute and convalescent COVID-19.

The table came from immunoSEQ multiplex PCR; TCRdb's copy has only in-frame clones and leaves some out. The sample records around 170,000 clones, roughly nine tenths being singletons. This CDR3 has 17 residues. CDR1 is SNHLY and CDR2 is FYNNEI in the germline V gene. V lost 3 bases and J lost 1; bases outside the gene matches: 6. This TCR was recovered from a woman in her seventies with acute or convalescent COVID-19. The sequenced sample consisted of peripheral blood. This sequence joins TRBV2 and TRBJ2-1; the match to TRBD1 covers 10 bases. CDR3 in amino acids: CASSDGDRGGSYNEQFF. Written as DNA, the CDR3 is TGTGCCAGCAGTGATGGGGACAGGGGAGGGTCCTACAATGAGCAGTTCTTC.